The 29 T cell receptor beta chains in this list originate from one sample, sequenced in a study of shared clonotypes between healthy human individuals. Data came from immunoSEQ multiplex PCR; TCRdb stores just in-frame clones and leaves some out. The sample carries roughly 1,600,000 clones, just under 99% recorded once. The source material was naive CD4+ T cells sorted from blood. The subset here: CD45RA+ positively selected. The origin of the receptors is a man aged 30-40 years in good health.

The chain links TRBV27 to TRBJ1-2; D perhaps matches TRBD1 (6 bases). The CDR3 is 13 amino acids. Germline CDR1 and CDR2: MNHEY and SMNVEV (reference sequence). Trimming pared 5 bases from V and 6 bases from J, leaving 13 bases between. This CDR3 is CASSMRQADGYTF. DNA for the CDR3: TGTGCCAGCAGTATGAGACAGGCTGATGGCTACACCTTC.

V is TRBV10-3 and J is TRBJ2-7, with 11 bases aligning to TRBD2. Germline V gene lookup returns CDR1 ENHRY and CDR2 SYGVKD. V shed 2 bases, J shed 6 bases, and the junction held 3 bases outside the gene matches. This CDR3 region has 14 residues. CDR3 region: CAISETSGSLEQYF. The CDR3 DNA is TGTGCCATCAGTGAGACTAGCGGGAGTCTCGAGCAGTACTTC.

J is TRBJ1-1 and V is TRBV29-1, with a tentative D call TRBD1 (6 bases). This CDR3 has 15 amino acids. The germline V gene encodes CDR1 SQVTM and CDR2 ANQGSEA. Trimming shortened V by 4 bases and J by 0 bases, and 15 bases separated the two germline ends. CDR3 bases: TGCAGCGTTGGCGACCCGGACAGCGTGAACACTGAAGCTTTCTTT. Its protein is CSVGDPDSVNTEAFF.

This chain joins TRBV28 and TRBJ2-5; D remains ambiguous. V was pared by 4 bases and J by 2 bases, with 8 bases between. This CDR3 is 13 amino acids long. Germline CDR1 and CDR2: MDHEN and SYDVKM. CDR3 loop: CASSSRVQETQYF. The DNA of the CDR3 is TGTGCCAGCAGTTCTCGGGTGCAAGAGACCCAGTACTTC. The variable domain in full, completed from reference TRBV28 and TRBJ2-5, reads DVKVTQSSRYLVKRTGEKVFLECVQDMDHENMFWYRQDPGLGLRLIYFSYDVKMKEKGDIPEGYSVSREKKERFSLILESASTNQTSMYLCASSSRVQETQYFGPGTRLLVL.

The chain combines TRBV19 with TRBJ2-4; 13 nucleotides line up with TRBD2. V lost 0 bases, J lost 0 bases, and 8 bases stayed unmatched. The CDR3 extends over 20 amino acids. Germline CDR1 LNHDA, CDR2 SQIVND (reference sequence). DNA of the CDR3: TGTGCCAGTAGTATAGAAGGGACTAGCGGGATTACCTTAGCCAAAAACATTCAGTACTTC. Its protein is CASSIEGTSGITLAKNIQYF.

This chain links TRBV5-4 with TRBJ2-1; 8 bases map to TRBD2. This CDR3 has 15 amino acids. V lost 3 bases, J lost 5 bases, and 7 bases stayed unmatched. Germline V gene sequence: CDR1 SGHNT, CDR2 YYREEE (reference sequence). In DNA, the CDR3 is TGTGCCAGCAGCTCGGGACTAGAGCGCAACAATGAGCAGTTCTTC. Translating it yields CASSSGLERNNEQFF.

The CDR3, as DNA: TGTGCCAGCAGCAAAGCGCCATTCAAACGGGTTTGTGGTACCTCTGGGGCCAACGTCCTGACTTTC. Translating it yields CASSKAPFKRVCGTSGANVLTF. The rearrangement links TRBV21-1 to TRBJ2-6; no check of the table's D call, TRBD2, against the DNA was made. TRBV21-1 has pseudogene status. The CDR3 sequence is 22 residues long.

The chain is built from TRBV7-6 and TRBJ1-2; the D is unclear. Germline assignment: CDR1 SGHVS and CDR2 FNYEAQ. CDR3 length: 15 amino acids. V gave up 1 base and J gave up 3 bases, with 12 bases separating them. The CDR3 loop is CASSLGSDPYYGYTF. CDR3 nucleotides: TGTGCCAGCAGCTTAGGTTCGGATCCATACTATGGCTACACCTTC.

The gene calls are TRBV14 and TRBJ2-2, with TRBD2 matching 8 bases. This CDR3 region has 16 residues. Germline CDR1 and CDR2: SGHDN and FVKESK. The V gene end was trimmed by 0 bases and the J gene end by 4 bases; junction bases not matched to a gene: 4. Here the CDR3 DNA reads TGTGCCAGCAGCCAAGACGTAGCGGGGTTCACCGGGGAGCTGTTTTTT. Its protein product is CASSQDVAGFTGELFF. Full variable domain (missing parts from reference TRBV14 and TRBJ2-2): EAGVTQFPSHSVIEKGQTVTLRCDPISGHDNLYWYRRVMGKEIKFLLHFVKESKQDESGMPNNRFLAERTGGTYSTLKVQPAELEDSGVYFCASSQDVAGFTGELFFGEGSRLTVL.

The CDR3 coding sequence is TGTGCCAGCTCAGGCCGGGACACGGGATACTATGAGCAGTTCTTC. Translated: CASSGRDTGYYEQFF. This rearrangement joins TRBV18 to TRBJ2-1; tentatively, D is TRBD1 (6 bases). V lost 5 bases, J lost 8 bases, and 19 bases lay in between. This CDR3 comprises 15 residues. Looked up from germline, CDR1 is KGHSH and CDR2 is LQKENI.

The chain employs TRBV5-1 and TRBJ2-7; D possibly uses TRBD1 or TRBD2 (5 bases each). The germline V and J ends were trimmed by 4 bases and 6 bases, with 11 bases remaining between them. Germline V gives CDR1 SGHRS, CDR2 YFSETQ. The CDR3 consists of 12 residues. CDR3: CASSPEGFEQYF. CDR3 DNA sequence: TGCGCCAGCAGCCCTGAGGGGTTCGAGCAGTACTTC.

The chain carries TRBV20-1 and TRBJ2-6; D unclear. The CDR3 extends over 11 amino acids. Germline V gene data show CDR1 as DFQATT and CDR2 as SNEGSKA (reference sequence). V was clipped by 4 bases and J by 4 bases, with 2 bases between them. This chain's CDR3 is CSAIGANVLTF. The CDR3 bases are TGCAGTGCTATCGGGGCCAACGTCCTGACTTTC.

The rearrangement links TRBV28 to TRBJ2-7, with TRBD2 identical over 8 bases. This CDR3 region has 17 residues. V trimming: 5 bases; J trimming: 3 bases; junction bases outside the gene matches: 15. CDR1 and CDR2 from the germline V gene are MDHEN and SYDVKM. CDR3 DNA sequence: TGTGCCAGCAGTCTCCCTCGGGGAGCGGGAGTCCTCTACGAGCAGTACTTC. It translates to CASSLPRGAGVLYEQYF.

This sequence joins TRBV5-1 and TRBJ2-1; 8 nucleotides match TRBD1. The CDR3 runs to 18 residues. V shed 0 bases and J 7 bases; nucleotides not matched to a gene: 15. Germline CDR1 reads SGHRS; CDR2 reads YFSETQ. The CDR3 DNA reads as TGCGCCAGCAGCTTGGGGCTCTACAGGGGGAGATCATATAATGAGCAGTTCTTC. As protein: CASSLGLYRGRSYNEQFF. Variable domain in full (rest from reference TRBV5-1 and TRBJ2-1): KAGVTQTPRYLIKTRGQQVTLSCSPISGHRSVSWYQQTPGQGLQFLFEYFSETQRNKGNFPGRFSGRQFSNSRSEMNVSTLELGDSALYLCASSLGLYRGRSYNEQFFGPGTRLTVL.

CDR3 DNA: TGCGCCAGCTCTCTTAGCGACTTTGGCTCCTACAATGAGCAGTTCTTC. Protein product: CASSLSDFGSYNEQFF. V and J are TRBV5-1 and TRBJ2-1; a weak D match, TRBD2 (5 bases). V shed 7 bases and J shed 0 bases, with 17 bases lying between them. From germline, CDR1 is SGHRS and CDR2 YFSETQ. This CDR3 has 16 residues. Looking up the rest from reference TRBV5-1 and TRBJ2-1 gives the full variable domain: KAGVTQTPRYLIKTRGQQVTLSCSPISGHRSVSWYQQTPGQGLQFLFEYFSETQRNKGNFPGRFSGRQFSNSRSEMNVSTLELGDSALYLCASSLSDFGSYNEQFFGPGTRLTVL.

J is TRBJ2-2 and V is TRBV5-1; 10 bases agree with TRBD2. CDR3 length: 17 residues. In germline, CDR1 is SGHRS, CDR2 YFSETQ. Losses at the gene ends were 4 bases for V and 0 bases for J; bases not matched to a gene: 6. The CDR3 DNA reads as TGCGCCAGCAGCCTCCCACTAGCGGGGACGAACACCGGGGAGCTGTTTTTT. The encoded protein is CASSLPLAGTNTGELFF.

V usage is TRBV2 and J usage is TRBJ2-6; TRBD2 agrees at 7 bases. With 7 bases clipped from V and 1 base from J, the junction kept 13 bases outside the gene matches. The CDR3 loop spans 18 amino acids. Germline-derived CDR1 and CDR2 are SNHLY and FYNNEI. The CDR3 here is CASNPLSGDLSGANVLTF. DNA for the CDR3: TGTGCCAGCAACCCCTTAAGCGGGGACCTTTCTGGGGCCAACGTCCTGACTTTC.

The V call is TRBV25-1, the J call TRBJ1-1; D not resolved. Between the trimmed V and J ends, which lost 2 bases and 11 bases, there was a span of 9 bases. Germline values: CDR1 MGHDK, CDR2 SYGVNS. The CDR3 loop spans 11 amino acids. The CDR3 DNA sequence: TGTGCCAGCAGTGAAACTACGGCGGCTTTCTTT. It codes for CASSETTAAFF. Filled out from reference TRBV25-1 and TRBJ1-1, the complete variable domain reads EADIYQTPRYLVIGTGKKITLECSQTMGHDKMYWYQQDPGMELHLIHYSYGVNSTEKGDLSSESTVSRIRTEHFPLTLESARPSHTSQYLCASSETTAAFFGQGTRLTVV.

The chain carries TRBV29-1 and TRBJ2-7, with D tentatively TRBD1 (6 bases). This CDR3 spans 13 amino acids. Trimming left V 4 bases short and J 0 bases short, with 10 bases between. Germline CDR1 is SQVTM and CDR2 is ANQGSEA. The CDR3 nucleotides are TGCAGCGTTGTGGACAGCAACTCCTACGAGCAGTACTTC. Its protein product is CSVVDSNSYEQYF.

This chain connects TRBV5-4 to TRBJ2-1, with 9 bases that match TRBD2. This CDR3 region has 17 residues. V dropped 4 bases and J dropped 7; count of bases not matched to a gene: 15. The germline CDR1 and CDR2 sequences are SGHNT and YYREEE (reference sequence). CDR3 residues: CASSMIHRTSVGNEQFF. The DNA of the CDR3 is TGTGCCAGCAGCATGATCCATAGGACTAGCGTGGGAAATGAGCAGTTCTTC.

The chain links TRBV27 to TRBJ2-7; the D call may be TRBD1 or TRBD2 (6 bases each). The germline V and J ends were trimmed by 3 bases and 5 bases, with 11 bases remaining between them. From germline, CDR1 is MNHEY and CDR2 SMNVEV (reference sequence). This CDR3 region has 13 residues. CDR3 protein: CASSLMGGDEQYF. CDR3 bases: TGTGCCAGCAGTTTGATGGGGGGCGACGAGCAGTACTTC.

V is TRBV7-8 and J is TRBJ2-7, with D perhaps matching TRBD1 (5 bases). V was shortened by 5 bases and J by 5 bases, with 16 bases between the two germline ends. The CDR3 is made up of 14 amino acids. Germline V CDR1 and CDR2: SGHVS, FQNEAQ. The CDR3 loop reads CASSPPGQGHEQYF. For the CDR3, the DNA is TGTGCCAGCAGCCCCCCGGGCCAGGGTCACGAGCAGTACTTC.

V usage is TRBV4-1 and J usage is TRBJ2-3, with 7 positions matching TRBD2. CDR1 and CDR2 (germline): MGHRA, YSYEKL. After removal of 0 bases from V and 1 base from J, the junction contained 7 bases not matched to a gene. There are 17 residues in the CDR3. The CDR3 protein is CASSQEATGGGTDTQYF. The CDR3 DNA sequence: TGCGCCAGCAGCCAAGAAGCGACGGGAGGTGGCACAGATACGCAGTATTTT.

The genes are TRBV2 and TRBJ1-3; no firm D call. Germline assignment: CDR1 SNHLY and CDR2 FYNNEI. The V gene lost 6 bases and the J gene lost 4 bases, with 22 bases spanning the gap. CDR3 length: 17 residues. The CDR3 loop is CASSSRREVSPGNTIYF. The CDR3 DNA follows: TGTGCCAGCAGCTCACGAAGGGAGGTTTCGCCCGGAAACACCATATATTTT.

This clone was recorded once. Here the CDR3 DNA reads TGCGCCAGCAGCCAAGCCGGGACAGGGGGCTACACCGGGGAGCTGTTTTTT. It yields the protein CASSQAGTGGYTGELFF. The chain links TRBV4-1 to TRBJ2-2; 12 bases agree with TRBD1. V gave up 1 base and J gave up 3 bases; unmatched junction bases: 3. CDR3 length: 17 residues. Per the germline V gene, CDR1 is MGHRA and CDR2 is YSYEKL.

The chain carries TRBV5-1 and TRBJ2-1; D is unresolved. V lost 4 bases, J lost 7 bases, and 12 bases lay in between. Looked up from germline, CDR1 is SGHRS and CDR2 is YFSETQ. The CDR3 loop spans 13 amino acids. CDR3 in amino acids: CASSEDVTNEQFF. CDR3 DNA sequence: TGCGCCAGCAGCGAGGACGTAACTAATGAGCAGTTCTTC.

The chain combines TRBV18 with TRBJ2-7, with a weak D call TRBD2 (9 bases). The CDR3 consists of 16 residues. Germline values: CDR1 KGHSH, CDR2 LQKENI. V was pared by 2 bases and J by 6 bases, with 20 bases between. The CDR3 spells CASSPIILAGQVEQYF. The CDR3 coding sequence is TGTGCCAGCTCACCAATTATCCTAGCGGGACAGGTCGAGCAGTACTTC.

The rearrangement joins TRBV18 to TRBJ2-1, with 11 nucleotides matching TRBD2. The junction had 7 bases not matched to a gene; V was cut back by 4 bases and J by 5 bases. CDR3 length: 16 residues. The germline CDR1 and CDR2 sequences are KGHSH and LQKENI. The CDR3 region is CASSLRTSGPNNEQFF. For the CDR3, the DNA is TGTGCCAGCTCACTAAGGACTAGCGGGCCTAACAATGAGCAGTTCTTC.

The V and J genes are TRBV5-1 and TRBJ2-1; 12 bases map to TRBD2. With V trimmed by 3 bases and J by 5 bases, 3 bases remained unmatched. The CDR3 totals 15 residues. The germline V gene has CDR1 SGHRS and CDR2 YFSETQ. The CDR3 DNA reads as TGCGCCAGCAGCTATTCTAGCGGGAGGGACAATGAGCAGTTCTTC. Translating it yields CASSYSSGRDNEQFF.